A selection of T cell receptor beta chains follows, all from one sample in a study of blood T cell repertoires in COVID-19. The assay was immunoSEQ multiplex PCR, and TCRdb's table has in-frame clones only and misses some. The sample has 200,000 to 250,000 clones, roughly 85% seen once. Sequencing was performed on PBMCs or T cells enriched from blood (not recorded which). The receptors derive from a woman between 45 and 65 years old with acute COVID-19. Each CDR3 is given with its conserved first and last residue. The D gene is left open where the match is weak. Where a row states a size, it is once, few, many or the class of an expanded clone; other rows omit it.

TRBV4-1	-	TRBJ1-2	-	TGCGCCAGCAGCCAAGTCGGGAGTTTTAACTATGGCTACACCTTC	CASSQVGSFNYGYTF
TRBV30	-	TRBJ1-5	-	TGTGCCTGGAGTGTACGAGGGCGGGGGGCGCGCCAGCCCCAGCATTTT	CAWSVRGRGARQPQHF
TRBV18	TRBD1	TRBJ1-2	-	TGTGCCAGCTCACCCAGACAGGGGGCAGACTATGGCTACACCTTC	CASSPRQGADYGYTF
TRBV3-1/TRBV3-2	-	TRBJ2-1	-	TGTGCCAGCAGCCAAGTAGCACGGAGGAATGAGCAGTTCTTC	CASSQVARRNEQFF
TRBV10-3	TRBD1	TRBJ2-1	-	TGTGCCATCAGGGGGACACAGGGGGATGAGCAGTTCTTC	CAIRGTQGDEQFF
TRBV7-8	TRBD1	TRBJ1-3	-	TGTGCCAGCAGCTTAGCGCGACAGGGAAGAAACACCATATATTTT	CASSLARQGRNTIYF
TRBV11-2	-	TRBJ2-2	-	TGTGCCAGCAGCGACAGGGACTTCACCGGGGAGCTGTTTTTT	CASSDRDFTGELFF
TRBV19	-	TRBJ1-2	few	-	CASSFGQGYTF
TRBV29-1	TRBD1	TRBJ1-2	once	TGCAGCGTTGAAGAGTGGACAGGGAATGGCTACACCTTC	CSVEEWTGNGYTF
TRBV6-1	TRBD1	TRBJ1-5	-	TGTGCCAGCAGTGGGGGACAGAATATTTATAGCAATCAGCCCCAGCATTTT	CASSGGQNIYSNQPQHF
TRBV2	-	TRBJ1-4	once	TGTGCCAGCATGAGACAGGCAAATGAAAAACTGTTTTTT	CASMRQANEKLFF
TRBV29-1	TRBD1	TRBJ2-3	-	TGCAGCGTTGACAGGGGGCTGACAGATACGCAGTATTTT	CSVDRGLTDTQYF
TRBV15	-	TRBJ1-1	once	TGTGCCACCAGCAGAGTAGTAGTGGGGGCGGGTGAAGCTTTCTTT	CATSRVVVGAGEAFF
TRBV3-1/TRBV3-2	-	TRBJ1-2	few	TGTGCCAGCAGCCAAGGGCTTCGGAGCAACTATGGCTACACCTTC	CASSQGLRSNYGYTF
TRBV7-2	-	TRBJ1-6	-	TGTGCCAGCAGCCCTAGGGGGGGGGTAAACAATTCACCCCTCCACTTT	CASSPRGGVNNSPLHF
TRBV14	TRBD2	TRBJ2-7	-	TGTGCCAGCAGCCCTTTAGCGGGGGGCCCGACCTACGAGCAGTACTTC	CASSPLAGGPTYEQYF
TRBV29-1	-	TRBJ1-1	once	TGCAGCGTAAACGTCGGCGGGTGGAGCACTGAAGCTTTCTTT	CSVNVGGWSTEAFF
TRBV20-1	-	TRBJ1-2	-	TGCAGTGCTAGAGCAGGGGAAGGCTACACCTTC	CSARAGEGYTF
TRBV4-1	TRBD2	TRBJ2-1	once	TGCGCCAGCAGCGGCCGACTGGAAAGCGGGGGACTCAACAATGAGCAGTTCTTC	CASSGRLESGGLNNEQFF
TRBV11-2	-	TRBJ1-2	-	TGTGCCAGCAGCTTAGATCCAGGCTATGGCTACACCTTC	CASSLDPGYGYTF
TRBV15	-	TRBJ1-3	-	TGTGCCACCAGCCCATTTCTCCAGGATTTCTCTGGAAACACCATATATTTT	CATSPFLQDFSGNTIYF
TRBV7-9	-	TRBJ1-2	-	TGTGCCAGCAGCTTAGGTCTGGCCGGAGGTTTTGGTGGCTACACCTTC	CASSLGLAGGFGGYTF
TRBV6-6	TRBD1	TRBJ1-1	-	TGTGCCAGCACCCAGACAGGGGGCGTATTAACTGAAGCTTTCTTT	CASTQTGGVLTEAFF
TRBV25-1	TRBD1	TRBJ2-3	-	TGTGCCAGCAGTGAATCGGGGACAGGGGTCCCAGATACGCAGTATTTT	CASSESGTGVPDTQYF
TRBV6-6	TRBD1	TRBJ1-5	-	TGTGCCAGCAGTCGCGGGACAGGGGCATATAGCAATCAGCCCCAGCATTTT	CASSRGTGAYSNQPQHF
TRBV19	TRBD2	TRBJ2-3	-	TGTGCCAGTAGTTTGCCGGGACTAGCGGGGGGGCGGAACACAGATACGCAGTATTTT	CASSLPGLAGGRNTDTQYF
TRBV3-1/TRBV3-2	-	TRBJ1-3	-	TGTGCCAGCAGCCACACAGGGACTGGAAACACCATATATTTT	CASSHTGTGNTIYF
TRBV18	-	TRBJ2-5	-	TGTGCCAGCTCTGAGGCCCTCGGGGCGGGGGAGACCCAGTACTTC	CASSEALGAGETQYF
TRBV5-4	-	TRBJ1-1	-	TGTGCCAGCAGCATAGACAGGAGTGGCACTGAAGCTTTCTTT	CASSIDRSGTEAFF
TRBV7-9	-	TRBJ2-3	once	TGTGCCAGCAGCTCCCCCTGGGCGAATACGCAGTATTTT	CASSSPWANTQYF